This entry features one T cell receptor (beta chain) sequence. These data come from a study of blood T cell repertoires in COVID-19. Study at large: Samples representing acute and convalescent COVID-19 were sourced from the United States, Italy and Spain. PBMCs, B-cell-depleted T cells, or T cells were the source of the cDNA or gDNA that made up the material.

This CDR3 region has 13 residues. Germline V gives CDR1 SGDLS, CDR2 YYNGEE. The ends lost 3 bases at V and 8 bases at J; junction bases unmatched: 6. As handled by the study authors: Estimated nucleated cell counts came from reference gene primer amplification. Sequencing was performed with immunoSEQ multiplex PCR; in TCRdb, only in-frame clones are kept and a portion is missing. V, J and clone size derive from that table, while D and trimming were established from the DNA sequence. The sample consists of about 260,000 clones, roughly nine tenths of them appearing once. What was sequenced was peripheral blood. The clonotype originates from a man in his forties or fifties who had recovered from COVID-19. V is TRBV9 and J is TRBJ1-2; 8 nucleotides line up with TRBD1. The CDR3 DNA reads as TGTGCCAGCAGCGCACAGGGGGGTAGCGGCTACACCTTC. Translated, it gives CASSAQGGSGYTF.